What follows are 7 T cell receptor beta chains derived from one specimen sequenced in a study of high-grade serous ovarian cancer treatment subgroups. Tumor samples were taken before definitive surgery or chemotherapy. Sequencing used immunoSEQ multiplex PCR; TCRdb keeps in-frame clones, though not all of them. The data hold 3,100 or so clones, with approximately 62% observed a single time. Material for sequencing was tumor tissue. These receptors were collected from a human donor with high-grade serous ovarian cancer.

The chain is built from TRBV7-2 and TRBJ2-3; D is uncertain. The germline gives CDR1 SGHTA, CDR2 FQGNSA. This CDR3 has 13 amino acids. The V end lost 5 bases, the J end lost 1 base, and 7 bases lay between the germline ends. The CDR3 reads CASSSDGTDTQYF. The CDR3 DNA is TGTGCCAGCAGCAGCGACGGCACAGATACGCAGTATTTT.

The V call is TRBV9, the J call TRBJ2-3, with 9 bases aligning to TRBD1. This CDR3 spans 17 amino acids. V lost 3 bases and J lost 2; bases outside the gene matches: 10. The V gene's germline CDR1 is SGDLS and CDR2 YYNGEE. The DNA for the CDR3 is TGTGCCAGCAGCGGGGACGTGGACAGGGGAGTCACAGATACGCAGTATTTT. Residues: CASSGDVDRGVTDTQYF.

In nucleotides, the CDR3 is TGTGCCAGCAGTTCGAATAGTGAAAAACTGTTTTTT. Translating gives CASSSNSEKLFF. The V call is TRBV7-6, the J call TRBJ1-4; no reliable D call. Germline V gene data show CDR1 as SGHVS and CDR2 as FNYEAQ. The V end lost 6 bases, the J end lost 7 bases, and 9 bases lay between the germline ends. CDR3 length: 12 amino acids.

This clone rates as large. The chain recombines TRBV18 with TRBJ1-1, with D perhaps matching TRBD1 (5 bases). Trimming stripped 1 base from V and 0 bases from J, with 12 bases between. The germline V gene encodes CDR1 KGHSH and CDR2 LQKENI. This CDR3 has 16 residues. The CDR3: CASSPLPGGVNTEAFF. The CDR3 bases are TGTGCCAGCTCACCACTACCCGGAGGGGTGAACACTGAAGCTTTCTTT.

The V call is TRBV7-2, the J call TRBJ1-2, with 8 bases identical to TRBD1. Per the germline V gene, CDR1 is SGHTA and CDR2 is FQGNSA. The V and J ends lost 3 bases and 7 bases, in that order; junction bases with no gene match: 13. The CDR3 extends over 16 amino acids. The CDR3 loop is CASSLDQMTGVGGYTF. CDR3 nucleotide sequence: TGTGCCAGCAGCTTGGACCAAATGACAGGGGTGGGTGGCTACACCTTC.

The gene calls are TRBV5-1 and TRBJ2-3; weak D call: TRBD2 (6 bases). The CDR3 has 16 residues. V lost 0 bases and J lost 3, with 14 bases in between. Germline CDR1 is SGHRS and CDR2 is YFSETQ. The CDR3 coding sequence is TGCGCCAGCAGCTTGGGAACACTAGGAGGGACAGATACGCAGTATTTT. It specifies CASSLGTLGGTDTQYF.

The CDR3 spells CASSIGQGAYEQYF. The CDR3 coding sequence is TGTGCCAGCAGCATAGGACAGGGGGCCTACGAGCAGTACTTC. V usage is TRBV5-6 and J usage is TRBJ2-7, with 10 nucleotides matching TRBD1. V lost 4 bases and J lost 2; bases outside the gene matches: 3. CDR1 is SGHDT, CDR2 YYEEEE, per germline. The CDR3 extends over 14 amino acids.